This TCR beta chain is from a study of post-analysis software for immune sequencing data. Study context: The disease courses covered relapsing-remitting, secondary progressive and progressive-relapsing multiple sclerosis.

Unique-molecular-identifier-tagged TCR beta cDNA libraries were used. The authors obtained roughly 0.5 million cDNA molecules from roughly 1 to 10 million T cells. A single record per CDR3 protein comes from TCRdb applying MiXCR to the PCR reads. The sample holds around 400,000 distinct CDR3 sequences, roughly 30% seen once. Study-wide results and limits: About 5 TRBV segments occurring more often in patients than controls included TRBV5-6, TRBV5-1 and TRBV20-1. Co-batched samples clustered tightly together by F measure. Controls significantly exceeded multiple sclerosis patients in normalized Chao1 diversity.

The CDR3 loop spans 17 amino acids. Germline V lookup: CDR1 SEHNR, CDR2 FQNEAQ (reference sequence). V shed 6 bases, J shed 6 bases, and the junction held 12 bases outside the gene matches. This clonotype was seen more than once but under ten times. No antigen is known for it. The sequence came from a girl aged 10 to 17 with multiple sclerosis. The rearrangement joins TRBV7-9 to TRBJ2-5, with TRBD2 identical over 14 bases. Material: blood. CDR3 nucleotide sequence: TGTGCCAGCAGGTCGGGACTAGCGGGGGATTCTATGAAGACCCAGTACTTC. This gives the protein CASRSGLAGDSMKTQYF.